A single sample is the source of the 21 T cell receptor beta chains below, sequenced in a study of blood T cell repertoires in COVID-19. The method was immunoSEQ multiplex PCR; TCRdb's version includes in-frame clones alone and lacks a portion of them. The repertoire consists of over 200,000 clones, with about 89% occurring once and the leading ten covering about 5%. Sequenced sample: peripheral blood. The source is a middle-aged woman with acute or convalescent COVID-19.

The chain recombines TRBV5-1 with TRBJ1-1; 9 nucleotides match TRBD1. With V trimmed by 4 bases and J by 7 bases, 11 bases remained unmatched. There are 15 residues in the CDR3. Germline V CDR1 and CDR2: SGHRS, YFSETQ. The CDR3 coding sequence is TGCGCCAGCAGCATAGGGGACAGGGATCATGGTGAAGCTTTCTTT. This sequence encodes CASSIGDRDHGEAFF.

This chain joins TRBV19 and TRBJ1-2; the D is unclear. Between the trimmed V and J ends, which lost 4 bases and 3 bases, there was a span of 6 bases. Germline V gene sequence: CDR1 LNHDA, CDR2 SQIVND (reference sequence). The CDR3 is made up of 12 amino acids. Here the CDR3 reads CASSSSYYGYTF. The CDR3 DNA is TGTGCCAGTAGTAGTTCCTACTATGGCTACACCTTC.

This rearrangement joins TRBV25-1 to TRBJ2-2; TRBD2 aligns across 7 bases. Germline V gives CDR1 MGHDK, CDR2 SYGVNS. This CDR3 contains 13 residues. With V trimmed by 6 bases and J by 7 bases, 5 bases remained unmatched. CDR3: CASSSGGYGELFF. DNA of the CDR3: TGTGCCAGCAGCTCGGGGGGATACGGGGAGCTGTTTTTT.

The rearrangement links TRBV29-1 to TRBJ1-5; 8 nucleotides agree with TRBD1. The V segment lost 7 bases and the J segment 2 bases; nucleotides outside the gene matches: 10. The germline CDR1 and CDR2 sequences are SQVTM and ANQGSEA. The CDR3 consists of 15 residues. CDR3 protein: CSATTGGSGNQPQHF. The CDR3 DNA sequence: TGCAGCGCGACTACAGGGGGATCTGGCAATCAGCCCCAGCATTTT.

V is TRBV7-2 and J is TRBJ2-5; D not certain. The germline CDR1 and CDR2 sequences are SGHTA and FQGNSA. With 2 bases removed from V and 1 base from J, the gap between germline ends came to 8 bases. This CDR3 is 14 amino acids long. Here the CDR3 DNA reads TGTGCCAGCAGCTTAAGGCAGCGCCAAGAGACCCAGTACTTC. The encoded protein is CASSLRQRQETQYF.

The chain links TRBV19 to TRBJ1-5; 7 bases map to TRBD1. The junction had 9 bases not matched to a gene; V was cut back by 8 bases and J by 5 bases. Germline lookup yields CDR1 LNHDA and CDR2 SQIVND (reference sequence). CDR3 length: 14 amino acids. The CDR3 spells CASAYRDSHQPQHF. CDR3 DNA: TGTGCCAGTGCTTACCGGGACAGCCATCAGCCCCAGCATTTT. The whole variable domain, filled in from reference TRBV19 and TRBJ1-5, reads DGGITQSPKYLFRKEGQNVTLSCEQNLNHDAMYWYRQDPGQGLRLIYYSQIVNDFQKGDIAEGYSVSREKKESFPLTVTSAQKNPTAFYLCASAYRDSHQPQHFGDGTRLSIL.

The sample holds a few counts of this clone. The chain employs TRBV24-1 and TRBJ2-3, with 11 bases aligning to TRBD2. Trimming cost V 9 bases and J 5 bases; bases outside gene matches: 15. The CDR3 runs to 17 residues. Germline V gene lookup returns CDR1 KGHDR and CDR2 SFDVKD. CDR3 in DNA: TGTGCCACCTCTTCCCGAGCTAGCGGGGGGCGGATAGATACGCAGTATTTT. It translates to CATSSRASGGRIDTQYF.

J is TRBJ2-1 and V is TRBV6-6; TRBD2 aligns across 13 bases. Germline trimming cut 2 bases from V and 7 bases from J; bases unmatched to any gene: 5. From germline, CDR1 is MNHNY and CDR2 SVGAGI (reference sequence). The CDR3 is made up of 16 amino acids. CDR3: CASSYTGTSGTNEQFF. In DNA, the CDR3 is TGTGCCAGCAGTTACACCGGGACTAGCGGGACGAATGAGCAGTTCTTC.

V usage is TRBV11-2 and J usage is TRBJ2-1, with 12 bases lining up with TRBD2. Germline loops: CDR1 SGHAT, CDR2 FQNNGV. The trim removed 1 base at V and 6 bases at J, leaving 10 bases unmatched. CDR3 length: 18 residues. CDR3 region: CASSLVSLAGGGLNEQFF. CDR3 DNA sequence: TGTGCCAGCAGCTTAGTGTCCCTAGCGGGAGGGGGTCTCAATGAGCAGTTCTTC.

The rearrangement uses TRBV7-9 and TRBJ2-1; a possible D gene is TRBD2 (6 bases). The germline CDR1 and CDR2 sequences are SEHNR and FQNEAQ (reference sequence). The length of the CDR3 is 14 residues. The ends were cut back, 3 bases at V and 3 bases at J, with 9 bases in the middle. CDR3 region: CASSLWGDYNEQFF. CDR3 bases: TGTGCCAGCAGCTTGTGGGGGGACTACAATGAGCAGTTCTTC.

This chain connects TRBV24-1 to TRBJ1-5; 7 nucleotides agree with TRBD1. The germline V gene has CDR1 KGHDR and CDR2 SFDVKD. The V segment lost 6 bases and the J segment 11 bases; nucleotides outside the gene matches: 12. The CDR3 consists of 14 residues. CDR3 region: CATSQTGLDKAQHF. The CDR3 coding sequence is TGTGCCACCAGTCAGACAGGGCTCGATAAGGCCCAGCATTTT.

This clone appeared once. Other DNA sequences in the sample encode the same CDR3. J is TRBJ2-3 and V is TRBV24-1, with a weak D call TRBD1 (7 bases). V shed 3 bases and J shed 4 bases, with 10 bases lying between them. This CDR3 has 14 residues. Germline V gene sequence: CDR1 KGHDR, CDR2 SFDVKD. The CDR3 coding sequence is TGTGCCACCAGTGATCCAGGGGGGCCAGATACGCAGTATTTT. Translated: CATSDPGGPDTQYF.

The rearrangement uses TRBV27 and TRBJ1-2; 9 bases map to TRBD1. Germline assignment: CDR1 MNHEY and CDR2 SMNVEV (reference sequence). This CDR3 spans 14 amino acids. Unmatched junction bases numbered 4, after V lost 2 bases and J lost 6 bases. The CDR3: CASSLHRTGDGYTF. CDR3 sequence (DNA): TGTGCCAGCAGTTTACATAGGACAGGGGATGGCTACACCTTC.

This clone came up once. The CDR3: CASRTGFQETQYF. As DNA, the CDR3 is TGTGCCAGCAGAACAGGTTTCCAAGAGACCCAGTACTTC. The chain combines TRBV14 with TRBJ2-5; a weak D match, TRBD1 (5 bases). There are 13 residues in the CDR3. Trimming shortened V by 6 bases and J by 1 base, and 9 bases separated the two germline ends. Germline V gives CDR1 SGHDN, CDR2 FVKESK.

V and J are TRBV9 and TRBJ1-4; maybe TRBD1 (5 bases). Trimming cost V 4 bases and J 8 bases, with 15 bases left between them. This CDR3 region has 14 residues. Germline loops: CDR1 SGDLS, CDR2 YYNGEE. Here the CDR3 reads CASSLTPGEEKLFF. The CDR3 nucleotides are TGTGCCAGCAGCCTAACCCCGGGGGAAGAAAAACTGTTTTTT.

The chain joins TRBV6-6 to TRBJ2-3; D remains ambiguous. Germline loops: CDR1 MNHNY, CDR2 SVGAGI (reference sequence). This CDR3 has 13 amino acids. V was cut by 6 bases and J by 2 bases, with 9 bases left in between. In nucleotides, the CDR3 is TGTGCCAGCAGCCCCTTACACACAGATACGCAGTATTTT. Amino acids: CASSPLHTDTQYF.

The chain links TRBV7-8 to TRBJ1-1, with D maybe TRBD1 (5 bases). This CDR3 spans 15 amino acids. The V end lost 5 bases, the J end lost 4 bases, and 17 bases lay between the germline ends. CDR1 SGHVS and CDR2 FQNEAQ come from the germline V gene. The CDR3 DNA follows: TGTGCCAGCAGCACAGGAGGGAGGATTTCCACTGAAGCTTTCTTT. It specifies CASSTGGRISTEAFF. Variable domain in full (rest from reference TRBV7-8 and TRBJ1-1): GAGVSQSPRYKVAKRGQDVALRCDPISGHVSLFWYQQALGQGPEFLTYFQNEAQLDKSGLPSDRFFAERPEGSVSTLKIQRTQQEDSAVYLCASSTGGRISTEAFFGQGTRLTVV.

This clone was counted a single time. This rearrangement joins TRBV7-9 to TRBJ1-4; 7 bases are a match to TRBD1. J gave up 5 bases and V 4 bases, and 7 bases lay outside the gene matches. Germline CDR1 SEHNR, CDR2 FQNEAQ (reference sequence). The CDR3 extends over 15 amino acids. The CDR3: CASSSLGQQNEKLFF. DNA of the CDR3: TGTGCCAGCAGCTCCCTGGGACAGCAAAATGAAAAACTGTTTTTT.

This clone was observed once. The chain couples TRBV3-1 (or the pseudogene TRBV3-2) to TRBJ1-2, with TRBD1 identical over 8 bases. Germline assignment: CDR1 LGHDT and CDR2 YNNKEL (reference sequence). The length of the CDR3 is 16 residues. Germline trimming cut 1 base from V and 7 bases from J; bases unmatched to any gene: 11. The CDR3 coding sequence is TGTGCCAGCAGCCAAGGGGGAGACAGGGGCCGGGGTGGCTACACCTTC. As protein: CASSQGGDRGRGGYTF.

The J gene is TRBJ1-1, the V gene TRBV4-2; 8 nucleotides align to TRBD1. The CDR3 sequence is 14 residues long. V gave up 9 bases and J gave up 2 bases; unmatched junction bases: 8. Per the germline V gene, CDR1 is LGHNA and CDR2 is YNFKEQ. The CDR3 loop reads CASTDRGRNTEAFF. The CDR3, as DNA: TGTGCCAGTACAGACAGGGGTAGAAACACTGAAGCTTTCTTT.

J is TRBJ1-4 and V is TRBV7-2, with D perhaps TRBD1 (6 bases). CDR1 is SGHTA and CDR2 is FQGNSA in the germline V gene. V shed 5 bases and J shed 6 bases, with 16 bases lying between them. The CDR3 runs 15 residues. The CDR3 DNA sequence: TGTGCCAGCAGCCTTACAGGGAGAGTAGATGAAAAACTGTTTTTT. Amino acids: CASSLTGRVDEKLFF. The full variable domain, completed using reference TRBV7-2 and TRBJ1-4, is GAGVSQSPSNKVTEKGKDVELRCDPISGHTALYWYRQSLGQGLEFLIYFQGNSAPDKSGLPSDRFSAERTGGSVSTLTIQRTQQEDSAVYLCASSLTGRVDEKLFFGSGTQLSVL.